This T cell receptor beta chain was documented in a study of blood T cell repertoires in COVID-19. The V and J ends lost 0 bases and 6 bases, in that order; junction bases with no gene match: 12. The CDR3 sequence is 16 residues long. The germline CDR1 and CDR2 sequences are SGHNT and YYREEE (reference sequence). Some clones are missing from TCRdb's copy, which holds only in-frame ones; the method was immunoSEQ multiplex PCR. Of hundreds of thousands of clones detected, 88% appear once; the ten largest clones hold 1%. This clonotype originated in a woman in her 30s who had recovered from COVID-19. J is TRBJ2-7 and V is TRBV5-4; TRBD1 matches at 7 bases. The sequenced sample was PBMCs or T cells enriched from blood (not recorded which). The CDR3 DNA sequence: TGTGCCAGCAGCTTGGGGGACAGACCTACTCTCCTCGAGCAGTACTTC. Translated: CASSLGDRPTLLEQYF. Using reference TRBV5-4 and TRBJ2-7 for the parts outside the CDR3, the full variable domain is ETGVTQSPTHLIKTRGQQVTLRCSSQSGHNTVSWYQQALGQGPQFIFQYYREEENGRGNFPPRFSGLQFPNYSSELNVNALELDDSALYLCASSLGDRPTLLEQYFGPGTRLTVT.